The rows below give T cell receptor beta chains drawn from one sample of a study of blood T cell repertoires in COVID-19. Some clones are missing from TCRdb's copy, which holds only in-frame ones; the method was immunoSEQ multiplex PCR. The sample has 270,000 or so clones; around 89% are singletons. Sequencing was carried out using peripheral blood. Source of these receptors: a man in his forties with acute or convalescent COVID-19. Both conserved end residues are trimmed from each CDR3. The order of the fields is V gene, CDR3 protein.

V: TRBV4-2
CDR3: ASSQDGGLDTEAF

V: TRBV29-1
CDR3: SVGEGRNIQY

V: TRBV7-6
CDR3: ASSGWTGGHYGYT

V: TRBV11-2
CDR3: ASSFGLVYNEQF

V: TRBV5-1
CDR3: ASSPGQGAYNEQF

V: TRBV11-2
CDR3: ASSLDGGGGNQPQH

V: TRBV19
CDR3: ASSIRGRGDTGELF

V: TRBV7-9
CDR3: ASSHTGGETEAF

V: TRBV11-1
CDR3: ASSVLEGGFNYGYT

V: TRBV7-8
CDR3: ASSLATGRSGANVLT

V: TRBV19
CDR3: ASSMRTSGGSDTQY

V: TRBV5-6
CDR3: ASSFSGTTREAF

V: TRBV5-4
CDR3: ASSLGGQASGNTIY

V: TRBV12-5
CDR3: ASGFYPSFQGVNTEAF

V: TRBV9
CDR3: ASSRPTGGLLTDTQY

V: TRBV27
CDR3: ASSLWGGAQNIQY

V: TRBV2
CDR3: ASSVGQGIPGNTIY

V: TRBV19
CDR3: ASSPGQYLSSYEQY

V: TRBV21-1
CDR3: ASSGRDRAEDNSPLH

V: TRBV10-2
CDR3: ASSVLVHYEQY

V: TRBV7-2
CDR3: ASSLGGEYQPQH

V: TRBV7-9
CDR3: ASSSIAGSSYNEQF

V: TRBV9
CDR3: ASSVSGEDTEAF

V: TRBV3-1/TRBV3-2
CDR3: ASSRTGGGYGYT

V: TRBV5-1
CDR3: ASSLGQPVSYEQY

V: TRBV6-5
CDR3: ASSYRGQGETQY

V: TRBV24-1
CDR3: ATSGSGGSYGYT